This T cell receptor (beta chain) is drawn from a study of T cells in Graves' hyperthyroidism and ophthalmopathy. Amplified TCR beta CDR3 regions derived from RNA transcripts. First-round RT-PCR with HTBI primers amplified the TCR CDR3 region. Each CDR3 protein gets one entry after TCRdb re-called the multiplex PCR reads with MiXCR. The sample contains 500,000 to 750,000 distinct CDR3 sequences, around a sixth of which appear only once. The germline gives CDR1 SGHRS, CDR2 YFSETQ. This CDR3 is 14 amino acids long. V was pared by 0 bases and J by 1 base, with 7 bases between. There are a few counts of this clonotype.

The clonotype comes from a woman aged 30 to 39 with Graves' hyperthyroidism. The rearrangement uses TRBV5-1 and TRBJ2-5; D might be TRBD2 (5 bases). Sequencing was performed on blood. The CDR3 DNA reads as TGCGCCAGCAGCTTGGGAGCGGTCCAAGAGACCCAGTACTTC. Translated, it gives CASSLGAVQETQYF.